This passage covers 9 T cell receptor beta chains from one sample sequenced in a study of T cell responses to AZD1222 COVID-19 vaccine. Assay: immunoSEQ multiplex PCR; the TCRdb copy retains only in-frame clones and omits some. This sample has 95,000 or so clones, with roughly 90% found just once. The sample here was peripheral blood, taken on day 0 of MenACWY control vaccination. These receptors originate from an adult in good health.

This chain uses TRBV11-2 with TRBJ1-2; TRBD1 might be the D (6 bases). Trimming removed 0 bases from V and 8 bases from J, with 16 bases in between. Germline V gene sequence: CDR1 SGHAT, CDR2 FQNNGV. The CDR3 loop spans 15 amino acids. In DNA form, the CDR3 reads TGTGCCAGCAGCTTAGATGCCCTAACAGGGTTGGGCTACACCTTC. It yields the protein CASSLDALTGLGYTF.

This clone was seen only a few times. The rearrangement joins TRBV4-1 to TRBJ1-1; no firm D call. The CDR3 contains 14 residues. Germline V gene lookup returns CDR1 MGHRA and CDR2 YSYEKL. Trimming cost V 2 bases and J 1 base, with 8 bases left between them. The CDR3 reads CASSQMVGNTEAFF. The CDR3 nucleotides read TGCGCCAGCAGCCAAATGGTGGGGAACACTGAAGCTTTCTTT.

CDR3 bases: TGCAGCGTTGAAGGCAGGGGGGGAAGCACAGATACGCAGTATTTT. This gives the protein CSVEGRGGSTDTQYF. The chain joins TRBV29-1 to TRBJ2-3; the D gene could be TRBD1 or TRBD2 (7 bases each). The germline V gene encodes CDR1 SQVTM and CDR2 ANQGSEA. V was cut by 1 base and J by 0 bases, with 11 bases left in between. CDR3 size: 15 residues.

V usage is TRBV19 and J usage is TRBJ2-6; TRBD2 matches 12 bases. This CDR3 is 18 amino acids long. V gave up 3 bases and J gave up 1 base; unmatched junction bases: 4. Germline V gene data show CDR1 as LNHDA and CDR2 as SQIVND (reference sequence). CDR3 coding DNA: TGTGCCAGTAGTATGGGGGGACTAGCGGGTTCTGGGGCCAACGTCCTGACTTTC. It is translated as CASSMGGLAGSGANVLTF.

The chain carries TRBV10-1 and TRBJ2-7; D possibly corresponds to TRBD2 (5 bases). The CDR3 spans 16 residues. Germline CDR1 and CDR2: WNHNN and SYGVQD (reference sequence). The V gene lost 2 bases and the J gene lost 1 base, with 15 bases spanning the gap. This chain's CDR3 is CASSEAGPGRSYEQYF. The CDR3 DNA follows: TGCGCCAGCAGTGAGGCGGGCCCGGGTCGATCCTACGAGCAGTACTTC.

The rearrangement links TRBV2 to TRBJ1-1, with D uncertain. CDR1 and CDR2 (germline): SNHLY, FYNNEI. There are 14 residues in the CDR3. V lost 5 bases and J 6 bases, leaving 16 bases between the germline ends. The CDR3 nucleotides are TGTGCCAGCAGTCCAACATCAGGAGTCTCTGAAGCTTTCTTT. This encodes CASSPTSGVSEAFF. Full variable domain (remainder filled in from reference TRBV2 and TRBJ1-1): EPEVTQTPSHQVTQMGQEVILRCVPISNHLYFYWYRQILGQKVEFLVSFYNNEISEKSEIFDDQFSVERPDGSNFTLKIRSTKLEDSAMYFCASSPTSGVSEAFFGQGTRLTVV.

The chain couples TRBV7-2 to TRBJ1-4; 9 nucleotides match TRBD1. The trim removed 6 bases at V and 12 bases at J, leaving 14 bases unmatched. This CDR3 has 15 amino acids. In germline, CDR1 is SGHTA, CDR2 FQGNSA. In nucleotides, the CDR3 is TGTGCCAGCAGTCGTACAGGGGGCAGGCAAGAGGAACTGTTTTTT. Its protein is CASSRTGGRQEELFF.

The chain has TRBV15 and TRBJ2-5; 8 nucleotides match TRBD1. V lost 0 bases, J lost 3 bases, and 3 bases stayed unmatched. Germline values: CDR1 LNHNV, CDR2 YYDKDF (reference sequence). The CDR3 covers 15 residues. As DNA, the CDR3 is TGTGCCACCAGCAGAGATCCGACAGGGGAAGAGACCCAGTACTTC. Translating gives CATSRDPTGEETQYF.

This clone was detected once. V gene TRBV7-9 combines with J gene TRBJ1-1; 7 nucleotides line up with TRBD1. The CDR3 totals 14 residues. CDR1 is SEHNR, CDR2 FQNEAQ, per germline (reference sequence). Trimming at V came to 1 base and at J to 3 bases, leaving 2 bases not matched to a gene. DNA for the CDR3: TGTGCCAGCAGCTTAGGAACAGGGGACACTGAAGCTTTCTTT. It codes for CASSLGTGDTEAFF.